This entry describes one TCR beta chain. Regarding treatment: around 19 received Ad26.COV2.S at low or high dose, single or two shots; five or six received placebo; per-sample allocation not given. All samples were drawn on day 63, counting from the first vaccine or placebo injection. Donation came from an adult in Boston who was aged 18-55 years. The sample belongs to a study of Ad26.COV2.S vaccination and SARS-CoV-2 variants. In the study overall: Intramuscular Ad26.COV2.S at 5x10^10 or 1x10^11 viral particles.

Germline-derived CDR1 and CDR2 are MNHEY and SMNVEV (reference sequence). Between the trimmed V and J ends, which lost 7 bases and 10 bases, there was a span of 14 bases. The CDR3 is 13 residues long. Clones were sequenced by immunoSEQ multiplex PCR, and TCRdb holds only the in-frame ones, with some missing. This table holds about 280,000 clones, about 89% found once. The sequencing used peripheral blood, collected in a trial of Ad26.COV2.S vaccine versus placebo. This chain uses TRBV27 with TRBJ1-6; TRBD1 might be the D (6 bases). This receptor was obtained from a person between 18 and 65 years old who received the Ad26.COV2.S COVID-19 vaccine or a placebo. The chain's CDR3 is CASTGGRGSPLHF. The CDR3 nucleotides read TGTGCCAGCACTGGGGGGCGAGGGTCACCCCTCCACTTT.